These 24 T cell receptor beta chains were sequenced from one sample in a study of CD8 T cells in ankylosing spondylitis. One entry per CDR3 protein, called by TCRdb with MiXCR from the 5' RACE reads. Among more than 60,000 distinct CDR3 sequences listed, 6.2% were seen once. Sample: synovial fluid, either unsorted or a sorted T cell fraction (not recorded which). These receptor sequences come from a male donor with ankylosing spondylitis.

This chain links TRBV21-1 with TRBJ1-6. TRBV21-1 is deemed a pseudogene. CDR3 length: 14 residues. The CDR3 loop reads CASSKAGNLGTLHF. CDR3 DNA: TGTGCCAGCAGCAAAGCAGGCAATCTAGGTACCCTCCACTTT.

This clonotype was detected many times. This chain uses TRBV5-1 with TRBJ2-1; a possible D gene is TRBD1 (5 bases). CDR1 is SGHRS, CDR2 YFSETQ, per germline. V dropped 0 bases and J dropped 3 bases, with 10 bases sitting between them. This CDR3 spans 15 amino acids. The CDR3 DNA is TGCGCCAGCAGCTTGGACGTGACAGTCTACAATGAGCAGTTCTTC. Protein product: CASSLDVTVYNEQFF. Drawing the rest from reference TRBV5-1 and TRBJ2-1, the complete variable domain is KAGVTQTPRYLIKTRGQQVTLSCSPISGHRSVSWYQQTPGQGLQFLFEYFSETQRNKGNFPGRFSGRQFSNSRSEMNVSTLELGDSALYLCASSLDVTVYNEQFFGPGTRLTVL.

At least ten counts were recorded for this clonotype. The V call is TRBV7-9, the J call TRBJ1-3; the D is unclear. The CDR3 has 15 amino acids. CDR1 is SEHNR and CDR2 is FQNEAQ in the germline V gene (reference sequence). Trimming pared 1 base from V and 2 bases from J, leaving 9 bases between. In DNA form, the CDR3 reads TGTGCCAGCAGCTTAGAGACACGACCTGGAAACACCATATATTTT. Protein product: CASSLETRPGNTIYF.

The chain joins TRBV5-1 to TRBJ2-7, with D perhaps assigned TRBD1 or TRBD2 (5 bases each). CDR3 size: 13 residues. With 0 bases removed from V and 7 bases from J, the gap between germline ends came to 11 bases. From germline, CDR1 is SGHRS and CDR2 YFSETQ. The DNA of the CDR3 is TGCGCCAGCAGCTTGGGGCAGGGACGGGAGCAGTACTTC. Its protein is CASSLGQGREQYF.

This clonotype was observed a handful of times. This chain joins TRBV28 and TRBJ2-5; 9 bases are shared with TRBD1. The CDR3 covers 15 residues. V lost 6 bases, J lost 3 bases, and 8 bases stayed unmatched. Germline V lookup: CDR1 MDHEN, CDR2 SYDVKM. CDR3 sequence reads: CASSVPGTGKETQYF. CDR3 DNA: TGTGCCAGCAGCGTCCCGGGGACAGGGAAAGAGACCCAGTACTTC.

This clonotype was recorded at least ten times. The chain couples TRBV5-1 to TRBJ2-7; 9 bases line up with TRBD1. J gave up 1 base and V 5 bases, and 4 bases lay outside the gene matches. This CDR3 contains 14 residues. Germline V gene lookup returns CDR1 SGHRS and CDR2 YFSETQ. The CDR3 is CASRQQGASYEQYF. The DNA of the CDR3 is TGCGCCAGCAGGCAACAGGGGGCATCCTACGAGCAGTACTTC. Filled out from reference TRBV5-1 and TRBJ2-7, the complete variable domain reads KAGVTQTPRYLIKTRGQQVTLSCSPISGHRSVSWYQQTPGQGLQFLFEYFSETQRNKGNFPGRFSGRQFSNSRSEMNVSTLELGDSALYLCASRQQGASYEQYFGPGTRLTVT.

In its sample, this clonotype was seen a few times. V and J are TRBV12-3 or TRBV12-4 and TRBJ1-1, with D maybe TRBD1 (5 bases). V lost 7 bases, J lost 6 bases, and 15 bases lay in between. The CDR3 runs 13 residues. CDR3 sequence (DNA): TGTGCCAGCACCCTAGACTTAGGGGCTGAAGCTTTCTTT. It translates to CASTLDLGAEAFF.

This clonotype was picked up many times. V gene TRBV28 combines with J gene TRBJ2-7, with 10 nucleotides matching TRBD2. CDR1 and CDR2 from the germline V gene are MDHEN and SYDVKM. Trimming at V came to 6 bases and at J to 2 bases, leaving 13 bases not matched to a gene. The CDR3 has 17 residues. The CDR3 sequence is CASSFSLAGETTYEQYF. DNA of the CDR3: TGTGCCAGCAGCTTTAGCCTAGCGGGAGAGACGACCTACGAGCAGTACTTC.

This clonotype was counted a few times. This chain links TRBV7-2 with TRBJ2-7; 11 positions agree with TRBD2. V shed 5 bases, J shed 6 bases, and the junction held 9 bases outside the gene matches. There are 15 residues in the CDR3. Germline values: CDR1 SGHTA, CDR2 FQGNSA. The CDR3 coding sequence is TGTGCCAGCAGCGTCATGACTAGCGGGAAGGGCGAGCAGTACTTC. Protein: CASSVMTSGKGEQYF.

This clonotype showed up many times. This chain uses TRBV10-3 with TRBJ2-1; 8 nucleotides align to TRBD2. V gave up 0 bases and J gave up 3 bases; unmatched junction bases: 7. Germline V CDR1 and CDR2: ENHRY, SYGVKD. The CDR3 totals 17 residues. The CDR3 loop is CAISESMAGGSYNEQFF. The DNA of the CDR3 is TGTGCCATCAGTGAGTCGATGGCGGGAGGAAGCTACAATGAGCAGTTCTTC.

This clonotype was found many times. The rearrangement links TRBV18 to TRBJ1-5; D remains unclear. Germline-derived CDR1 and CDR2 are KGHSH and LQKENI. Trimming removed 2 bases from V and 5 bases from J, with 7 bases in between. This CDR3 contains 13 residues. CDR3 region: CASSPGVDQPQHF. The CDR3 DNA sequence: TGTGCCAGCTCACCAGGGGTGGATCAGCCCCAGCATTTT. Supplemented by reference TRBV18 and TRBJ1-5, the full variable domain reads NAGVMQNPRHLVRRRGQEARLRCSPMKGHSHVYWYRQLPEEGLKFMVYLQKENIIDESGMPKERFSAEFPKEGPSILRIQQVVRGDSAAYFCASSPGVDQPQHFGDGTRLSIL.

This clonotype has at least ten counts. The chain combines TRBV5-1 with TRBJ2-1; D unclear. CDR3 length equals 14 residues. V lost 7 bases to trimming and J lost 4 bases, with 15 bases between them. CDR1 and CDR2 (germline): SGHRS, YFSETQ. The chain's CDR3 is CASYDPRAYNEQFF. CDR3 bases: TGCGCCAGCTATGACCCAAGGGCATACAATGAGCAGTTCTTC.

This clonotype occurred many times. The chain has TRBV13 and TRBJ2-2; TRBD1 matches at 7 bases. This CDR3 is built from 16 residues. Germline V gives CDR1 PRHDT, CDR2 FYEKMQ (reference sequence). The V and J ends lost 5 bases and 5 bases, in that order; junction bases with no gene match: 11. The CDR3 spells CASSVRQGPRTGELFF. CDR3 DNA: TGTGCCAGCAGCGTAAGACAGGGACCAAGGACCGGGGAGCTGTTTTTT.

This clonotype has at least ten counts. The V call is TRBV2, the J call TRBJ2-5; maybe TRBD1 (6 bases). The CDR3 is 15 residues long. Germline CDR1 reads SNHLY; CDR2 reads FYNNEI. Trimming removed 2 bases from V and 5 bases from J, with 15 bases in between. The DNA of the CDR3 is TGTGCCAGCAGTGAAACCCCCAGGGGTGGCGAGACCCAGTACTTC. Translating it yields CASSETPRGGETQYF.

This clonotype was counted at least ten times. CDR3 region: CSARDSSRGSYNEQFF. The CDR3 nucleotides read TGCAGTGCTAGAGATTCTAGCCGGGGCTCCTACAATGAGCAGTTCTTC. The chain combines TRBV20-1 with TRBJ2-1; D may be TRBD2 (5 bases). Germline CDR1 and CDR2: DFQATT and SNEGSKA (reference sequence). Trimming shortened V by 0 bases and J by 0 bases, and 12 bases separated the two germline ends. This CDR3 has 16 residues.

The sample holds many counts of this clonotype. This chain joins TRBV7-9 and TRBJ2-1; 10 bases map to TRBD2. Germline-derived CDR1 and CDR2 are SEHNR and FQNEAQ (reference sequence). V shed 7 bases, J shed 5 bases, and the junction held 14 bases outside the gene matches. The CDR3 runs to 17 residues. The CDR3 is CASTSLFGLAANNEQFF. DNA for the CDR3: TGTGCCAGCACCAGCCTCTTCGGACTAGCGGCAAACAATGAGCAGTTCTTC.

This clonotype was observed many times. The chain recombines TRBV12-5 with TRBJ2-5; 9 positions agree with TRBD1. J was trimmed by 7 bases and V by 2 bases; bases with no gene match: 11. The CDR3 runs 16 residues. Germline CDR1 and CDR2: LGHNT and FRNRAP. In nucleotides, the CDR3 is TGTGCTAGTGGTTTGTGGGGCACGGACAGGGGATCGACCCAGTACTTC. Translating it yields CASGLWGTDRGSTQYF.

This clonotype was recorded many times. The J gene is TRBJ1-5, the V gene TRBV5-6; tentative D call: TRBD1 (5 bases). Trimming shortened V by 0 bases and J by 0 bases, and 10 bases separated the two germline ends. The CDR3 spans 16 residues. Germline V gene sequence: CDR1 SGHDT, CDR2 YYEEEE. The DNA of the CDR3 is TGTGCCAGCAGCTTGGGAGACAGCCATAGCAATCAGCCCCAGCATTTT. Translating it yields CASSLGDSHSNQPQHF.

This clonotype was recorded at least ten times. In DNA, the CDR3 is TGTGCCAGCAGCTCCCTAAGGGCGACAGATACGCAGTATTTT. It specifies CASSSLRATDTQYF. V usage is TRBV11-2 and J usage is TRBJ2-3; D remains ambiguous. The CDR3 is made up of 14 amino acids. Trimming left V 4 bases short and J 3 bases short, with 11 bases between. Germline V gene lookup returns CDR1 SGHAT and CDR2 FQNNGV.

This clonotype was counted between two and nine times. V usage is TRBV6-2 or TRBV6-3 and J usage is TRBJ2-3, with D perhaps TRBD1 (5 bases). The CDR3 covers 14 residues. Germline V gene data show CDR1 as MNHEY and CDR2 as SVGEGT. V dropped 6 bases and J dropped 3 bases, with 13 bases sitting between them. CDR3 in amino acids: CASRRGYATDTQYF. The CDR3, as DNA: TGTGCCAGCAGAAGGGGTTATGCGACAGATACGCAGTATTTT.

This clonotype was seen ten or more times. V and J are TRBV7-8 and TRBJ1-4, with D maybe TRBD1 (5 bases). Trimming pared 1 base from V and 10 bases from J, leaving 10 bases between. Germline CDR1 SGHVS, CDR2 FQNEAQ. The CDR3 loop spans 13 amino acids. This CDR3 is CASSLDRLGKLFF. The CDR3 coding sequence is TGTGCCAGCAGCTTAGACAGGCTTGGAAAACTGTTTTTT.

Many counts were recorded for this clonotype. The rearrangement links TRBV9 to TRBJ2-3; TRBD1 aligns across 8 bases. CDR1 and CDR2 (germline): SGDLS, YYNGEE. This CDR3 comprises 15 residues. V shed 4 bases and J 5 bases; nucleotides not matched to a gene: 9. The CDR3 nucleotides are TGTGCCAGCAGCAGTACCCCAGACAGGGGAGATACGCAGTATTTT. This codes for CASSSTPDRGDTQYF.

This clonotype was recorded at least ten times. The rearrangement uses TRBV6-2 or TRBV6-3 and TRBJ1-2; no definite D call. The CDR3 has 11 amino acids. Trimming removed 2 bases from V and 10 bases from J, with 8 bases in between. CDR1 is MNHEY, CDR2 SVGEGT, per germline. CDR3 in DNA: TGTGCCAGCAGTTACGGGCAGTACTACACCTTC. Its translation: CASSYGQYYTF.

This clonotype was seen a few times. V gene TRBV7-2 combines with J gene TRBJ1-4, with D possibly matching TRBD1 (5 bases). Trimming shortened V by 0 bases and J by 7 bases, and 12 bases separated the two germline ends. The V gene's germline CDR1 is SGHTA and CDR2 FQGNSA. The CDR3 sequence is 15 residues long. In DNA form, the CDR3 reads TGTGCCAGCAGCTTAGCGGGGGGGACCGGTGAAAAACTGTTTTTT. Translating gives CASSLAGGTGEKLFF.